This TCR beta chain was retrieved from a study of shared clonotypes between healthy human individuals. Assay: immunoSEQ multiplex PCR; the TCRdb copy retains only in-frame clones and omits some. This sample has some 2.1 million clones, with less than 95% found just once. The study, taken as a whole, reports: Naive subsets typically showed greater estimated richness than memory subsets.

CDR1 and CDR2 (germline): SGHTA, FQGNSA. V lost 2 bases and J lost 7; bases outside the gene matches: 7. This CDR3 region has 15 residues. As defined, naive CD8 cells were CD45RO-negative and positively selected for CCR7, with terminally differentiated effector memory CD45RA+ cells excluded. This clone appeared once. As yet, its antigen is unknown. The sequenced sample was naive CD8+ T cells sorted from blood. The source is a man aged 18 to 30 in good health. This rearrangement joins TRBV7-2 to TRBJ2-2, with TRBD2 matching over 7 bases. CDR3 protein: CASSLLTSSHGELFF. For the CDR3, the DNA is TGTGCCAGCAGCTTATTGACTAGCTCCCACGGGGAGCTGTTTTTT.